This section outlines one TCR beta chain sequence together with its context. TCRdb's table, derived via immunoSEQ multiplex PCR, lists solely in-frame clones and lacks some. The sample includes approximately 290,000 clones, roughly 90% of them seen just once. The entry originates in a study of blood T cell repertoires in COVID-19. The CDR3 is 15 amino acids. Germline V gives CDR1 LGHDT, CDR2 YNNKEL (reference sequence). The V gene end was trimmed by 2 bases and the J gene end by 3 bases; junction bases not matched to a gene: 4. The sequenced sample was PBMCs or T cells enriched from blood (not recorded which). The rearrangement joins TRBV3-1 (or the pseudogene TRBV3-2) to TRBJ2-7, with 10 nucleotides matching TRBD1. The clonotype comes from a woman aged 25 to 45 who had recovered from COVID-19. DNA of the CDR3: TGTGCCAGCAGCCAAACCTGGACAGGGGGCTACGAGCAGTACTTC. Protein sequence: CASSQTWTGGYEQYF.